The 20 T cell receptor beta chains given below trace back to one sample, sequenced in a study of blood T cell repertoires in COVID-19. Libraries were prepared by immunoSEQ multiplex PCR; TCRdb keeps only in-frame clonotypes and omits some of them. The table shows about 170,000 clones, with about four fifths occurring only once. The sample consisted of peripheral blood. Receptor source: a woman of 80 years or more with acute or convalescent COVID-19.

This clone was counted once. The chain combines TRBV10-3 with TRBJ2-1; a weak D match, TRBD2 (6 bases). Germline CDR1 reads ENHRY; CDR2 reads SYGVKD. V lost 4 bases, J lost 6 bases, and 16 bases lay in between. CDR3 length: 15 residues. Written as DNA, the CDR3 is TGTGCCATCAGTGGGGGGGTCCCCCTGGGCAATGAGCAGTTCTTC. Residues: CAISGGVPLGNEQFF.

This clone has just a few counts. The chain uses TRBV6-1 and TRBJ2-2; no definite D call. This CDR3 spans 14 amino acids. Looked up from germline, CDR1 is MNHNS and CDR2 is SASEGT. Trimming pared 2 bases from V and 0 bases from J, leaving 4 bases between. The CDR3 spells CASSELSNTGELFF. DNA for the CDR3: TGTGCCAGCAGTGAACTATCGAACACCGGGGAGCTGTTTTTT.

The rearrangement uses TRBV6-1 and TRBJ2-7, with D unresolved. V lost 2 bases and J lost 5, with 4 bases in between. This CDR3 is built from 11 residues. Germline V CDR1 and CDR2: MNHNS, SASEGT. The CDR3 region is CASSERDEQYF. Here the CDR3 DNA reads TGTGCCAGCAGTGAACGGGACGAGCAGTACTTC.

V and J are TRBV10-2 and TRBJ2-2; possible D gene TRBD2, 6 bases. Germline lookup yields CDR1 WSHSY and CDR2 SAAADI. V lost 6 bases and J lost 3, with 11 bases in between. The CDR3 runs to 14 residues. In nucleotides, the CDR3 is TGCGCCAGCAGCAGAGGGAGGCACACCGGGGAGCTGTTTTTT. It codes for CASSRGRHTGELFF.

The chain joins TRBV6-6 to TRBJ1-5, with 8 bases that match TRBD1. CDR1 is MNHNY and CDR2 is SVGAGI in the germline V gene (reference sequence). The CDR3 contains 15 residues. The V gene end was trimmed by 6 bases and the J gene end by 4 bases; junction bases not matched to a gene: 8. The CDR3 nucleotides read TGTGCCAGCAGAGACAGGGGTCAAGCAAATCAGCCCCAGCATTTT. Protein: CASRDRGQANQPQHF.

The V and J genes are TRBV4-3 and TRBJ1-5, with unresolved D. Germline lookup yields CDR1 LGHNA and CDR2 YSLEER. V was clipped by 1 base and J by 11 bases, with 18 bases between them. This CDR3 contains 15 residues. The CDR3 DNA reads as TGCGCCAGCAGCCAAGTTCTCCGTTTGGTACCAGCCCAGCATTTT. This translates into CASSQVLRLVPAQHF.

This clone turned up a few times. The chain recombines TRBV7-2 with TRBJ2-5, with TRBD2 matching 8 bases. Trimming at V came to 1 base and at J to 5 bases, leaving 6 bases not matched to a gene. This CDR3 spans 15 amino acids. CDR1 and CDR2 (germline): SGHTA, FQGNSA. The CDR3 spells CASSLDTGGVETQYF. The CDR3 bases are TGTGCCAGCAGCTTAGATACGGGGGGGGTTGAGACCCAGTACTTC.

The gene calls are TRBV15 and TRBJ1-2; 7 nucleotides agree with TRBD1. The CDR3 is 15 amino acids. The V segment lost 0 bases and the J segment 4 bases; nucleotides outside the gene matches: 5. The germline V gene has CDR1 LNHNV and CDR2 YYDKDF (reference sequence). The CDR3 DNA reads as TGTGCCACCAGCAGAGATGCGGGACAGAGCTATGGCTACACCTTC. Translation: CATSRDAGQSYGYTF.

A single count supports this clone. The rearrangement links TRBV6-5 to TRBJ1-1; D gene unclear. The germline V and J ends were trimmed by 7 bases and 4 bases, with 16 bases remaining between them. Germline CDR1 is MNHEY and CDR2 is SVGAGI. The CDR3 contains 14 residues. The CDR3 loop reads CASIPVPGFTEAFF. The CDR3 bases are TGTGCCAGCATTCCAGTCCCGGGATTCACTGAAGCTTTCTTT.

V usage is TRBV6-2 or TRBV6-3 and J usage is TRBJ1-5; unclear D gene. V lost 2 bases and J 5 bases, leaving 10 bases between the germline ends. Germline V lookup: CDR1 MNHEY, CDR2 SVGEGT. CDR3 length: 14 amino acids. The CDR3 spells CASSYVGEYQPQHF. CDR3 coding DNA: TGTGCCAGCAGTTACGTCGGGGAATATCAGCCCCAGCATTTT.

The rearrangement uses TRBV30 and TRBJ2-5; 7 nucleotides match TRBD2. CDR3 length equals 15 residues. CDR1 is GTSNPN and CDR2 is SVGIG in the germline V gene (reference sequence). V lost 0 bases and J lost 7; bases outside the gene matches: 11. CDR3 coding DNA: TGTGCCTGGAGTGTACTACCTACTAGCGATCCGACCCAGTACTTC. It encodes CAWSVLPTSDPTQYF.

The chain joins TRBV15 to TRBJ2-3, with 7 bases aligning to TRBD2. CDR1 is LNHNV, CDR2 YYDKDF, per germline (reference sequence). The CDR3 has 17 amino acids. The V segment lost 0 bases and the J segment 2 bases; nucleotides outside the gene matches: 8. The CDR3 loop is CATSRDAAGEATDTQYF. CDR3 DNA: TGTGCCACCAGCAGAGATGCGGCGGGGGAGGCCACAGATACGCAGTATTTT.

This clone was found many times. This chain connects TRBV7-6 to TRBJ2-1; 10 bases are a match to TRBD2. Germline V gives CDR1 SGHVS, CDR2 FNYEAQ. The trim removed 2 bases at V and 7 bases at J, leaving 5 bases unmatched. This CDR3 is 15 amino acids long. The CDR3 is CASSLLAGEGNEQFF. CDR3 DNA: TGTGCCAGCAGCTTACTAGCGGGAGAAGGAAATGAGCAGTTCTTC.

Only a few counts were recorded for this clone. V gene TRBV2 combines with J gene TRBJ2-5; D ambiguous. Trimming removed 1 base from V and 7 bases from J, with 13 bases in between. Germline CDR1 SNHLY, CDR2 FYNNEI. The CDR3 sequence is 14 residues long. The CDR3 region is CASSEVLGVGTQYF. DNA for the CDR3: TGTGCCAGCAGTGAAGTTCTGGGCGTGGGGACCCAGTACTTC.

For the CDR3, the DNA is TGTGCCAGCTCCCCGACAATGAACACTGAAGCTTTCTTT. As protein: CASSPTMNTEAFF. This chain connects TRBV18 to TRBJ1-1; D remains unclear. Germline CDR1 KGHSH, CDR2 LQKENI. V was trimmed by 6 bases and J by 0 bases, leaving 8 bases between them. The CDR3 is made up of 13 amino acids.

The chain has TRBV2 and TRBJ1-4; D is uncertain. Germline V gene data show CDR1 as SNHLY and CDR2 as FYNNEI. The CDR3 extends over 15 amino acids. The V end was cut by 3 bases, the J end by 0 bases, with 8 bases between. Written as DNA, the CDR3 is TGTGCCAGCAGTGATAAGCGTGCAACTAATGAAAAACTGTTTTTT. Its translation is CASSDKRATNEKLFF.

This clone was found once. The V and J genes are TRBV7-9 and TRBJ1-1; TRBD1 is a possible D gene (5 bases). Germline assignment: CDR1 SEHNR and CDR2 FQNEAQ (reference sequence). V lost 4 bases, J lost 0 bases, and 9 bases lay in between. The length of the CDR3 is 14 residues. In DNA, the CDR3 is TGTGCCAGCAGCTGGACATCTTTGAACACTGAAGCTTTCTTT. This translates into CASSWTSLNTEAFF.

The chain has TRBV2 and TRBJ2-1; 12 nucleotides line up with TRBD2. The CDR3 has 15 residues. Germline assignment: CDR1 SNHLY and CDR2 FYNNEI. CDR3 in DNA: TGTTCCCTAGCGGGAGGGCCTAATTCCTACAATGAGCAGTTCTTC. This sequence encodes CSLAGGPNSYNEQFF.

The chain is built from TRBV25-1 and TRBJ2-5; tentative D call: TRBD1 (5 bases). The CDR3 length is 12 residues. CDR1 MGHDK and CDR2 SYGVNS come from the germline V gene. The germline V and J ends were trimmed by 10 bases and 1 base, with 10 bases remaining between them. Written as DNA, the CDR3 is TGTGCCACCGACAGTACCCAAGAGACCCAGTACTTC. It specifies CATDSTQETQYF.

V and J are TRBV4-1 and TRBJ2-1; 12 bases align to TRBD2. The CDR3 totals 17 residues. Germline V gene sequence: CDR1 MGHRA, CDR2 YSYEKL. Trimming cost V 1 base and J 3 bases; bases outside gene matches: 4. The CDR3 here is CASSQGPTSGSYNEQFF. CDR3 in DNA: TGCGCCAGCAGCCAAGGACCGACTAGCGGGAGCTACAATGAGCAGTTCTTC.